This T cell receptor (beta chain) was retrieved from a study of T cells in Graves' hyperthyroidism and ophthalmopathy. Study-wide results and caveats: Most thyroid-expanded clonotypes above 0.001 were also found in blood.

V gave up 0 bases and J gave up 2 bases; unmatched junction bases: 3. The CDR3 runs 15 residues. Germline CDR1 reads SGHRS; CDR2 reads YFSETQ. The table lists this clonotype with many counts. Its antigen is still unknown. Authors of the study amplified TCR beta CDR3 regions from RNA transcripts. Researchers ran a first-round RT-PCR on the TCR CDR3 using the HTBI primer set. TCRdb ran MiXCR on the multiplex PCR reads and lists one entry per CDR3 protein. This sample has about 400,000 distinct CDR3 sequences, with less than 20% found just once. This sequence originates from a woman aged 18-35 years with Graves' hyperthyroidism. The chain employs TRBV5-1 and TRBJ2-7; 9 bases align to TRBD1. Material for sequencing was blood. For the CDR3, the DNA is TGCGCCAGCAGCTTGGGAGGGACAGGGCCCTACGAGCAGTACTTC. Its translation is CASSLGGTGPYEQYF.